The 3 T cell receptor beta chains below were found in one sample sequenced in a study of PD-1 blockade in classical Hodgkin lymphoma. All the patients suffered relapse after autologous stem cell transplantation, and brentuximab vedotin exposure differed. Here immunoSEQ multiplex PCR was the method, and the copy in TCRdb shows in-frame clones only, minus some. The table shows about 97,000 clones, with 65% to 85% occurring only once. The input for sequencing was peripheral blood mononuclear cells (PBMCs), taken at baseline. The receptor source for this set is a human donor with classical Hodgkin lymphoma.

V usage is TRBV12-5 and J usage is TRBJ1-3; D gene unclear. The V end was cut by 7 bases, the J end by 0 bases, with 13 bases between. The CDR3 extends over 15 amino acids. Germline CDR1 LGHNT, CDR2 FRNRAP. The CDR3 nucleotides are TGTGCTAGTGCCGATGGACGTTTCTCTGGAAACACCATATATTTT. Its translation: CASADGRFSGNTIYF.

The chain couples TRBV28 to TRBJ2-3, with 7 nucleotides matching TRBD2. Losses at the gene ends were 0 bases for V and 0 bases for J; bases not matched to a gene: 6. Germline V lookup: CDR1 MDHEN, CDR2 SYDVKM. This CDR3 has 17 amino acids. CDR3 sequence reads: CASSLWGAGTSTDTQYF. In nucleotides, the CDR3 is TGTGCCAGCAGTTTATGGGGAGCGGGGACTAGCACAGATACGCAGTATTTT. Full variable domain (rest looked up from reference TRBV28 and TRBJ2-3): DVKVTQSSRYLVKRTGEKVFLECVQDMDHENMFWYRQDPGLGLRLIYFSYDVKMKEKGDIPEGYSVSREKKERFSLILESASTNQTSMYLCASSLWGAGTSTDTQYFGPGTRLTVL.

This clone was seen more than once but under ten times. The chain joins TRBV18 to TRBJ1-3; D is ambiguous. With 3 bases removed from V and 0 bases from J, the gap between germline ends came to 12 bases. CDR1 and CDR2 (germline): KGHSH, LQKENI. This CDR3 is built from 16 residues. As DNA, the CDR3 is TGTGCCAGCTCACCGGGTCCAACGGTCTCTGGAAACACCATATATTTT. Protein product: CASSPGPTVSGNTIYF.